This T cell receptor beta chain was documented in a study of human T cells and chemical hapten exposure. Study information: Largely, small differences in pooled library volume made per-sample TCR yields vary.

V lost 9 bases, J lost 0 bases, and 18 bases lay in between. The CDR3 totals 16 residues. CDR1 is LNHNV and CDR2 is YYDKDF in the germline V gene (reference sequence). The time point denotes: patch test 1, 2 weeks after DPC sensitization. Treatment meaning: therapeutic diphenylcyclopropenone sensitization with weekly scalp DPC. How the authors handled the data: TCRs per sample had a median of roughly 93,000 and ranged from about 23,224 to 700,000. TCRdb passed the RACE reads through MiXCR, listing each CDR3 protein once. These V and J calls originate from TCRdb's pipeline instead of the authors' own analysis. Among some 82,000 distinct CDR3 sequences listed, over 8.5% were seen once.

The receptor's source is a woman between 45 and 60 years old with alopecia areata. Some clones in this sample may be carry-over from other donors' samples. The rearrangement joins TRBV15 to TRBJ1-5, with TRBD1 as a possible D gene (6 bases). Here the sequenced sample was whole blood, taken in connection with sensitization to the hapten diphenylcyclopropenone (DPC). Written as DNA, the CDR3 is TGTGCCACTAGGGGTGGACAGCCGAATAGCAATCAGCCCCAGCATTTT. It translates to CATRGGQPNSNQPQHF.